This T cell receptor beta chain comes out of a study of T-cell memory formation after mild COVID-19. General study points: Pre-infection memory harbored some responding clones, suggesting cross-reactive memory joined.

Germline CDR1 is MDHEN and CDR2 is SYDVKM. Trimming at V came to 7 bases and at J to 0 bases, leaving 11 bases not matched to a gene. The CDR3 consists of 18 residues. This clonotype appeared a few times. No antigen is known for it. Using constant-segment primers, 5'RACE produced TCR alpha and TCR beta cDNA libraries carrying sample barcodes and UMIs. TCRdb redid the calling of the 5' RACE reads with MiXCR, one entry per CDR3 protein. The sample consists of roughly 150,000 distinct CDR3 sequences, approximately 12% of them appearing once. Sequencing was done on a sample of PBMCs or a T cell subset sorted from them (not recorded which). The chain uses TRBV28 and TRBJ2-4; 11 nucleotides match TRBD2. The origin of this receptor is a young man who had mild COVID-19 (a few samples of this study predate the infection). Cell type and time point are not known. The DNA of the CDR3 is TGTGCCAGCAACAGATCCGGGACTAGCGGCCTAGCCAAAAACATTCAGTACTTC. Translated, it gives CASNRSGTSGLAKNIQYF.